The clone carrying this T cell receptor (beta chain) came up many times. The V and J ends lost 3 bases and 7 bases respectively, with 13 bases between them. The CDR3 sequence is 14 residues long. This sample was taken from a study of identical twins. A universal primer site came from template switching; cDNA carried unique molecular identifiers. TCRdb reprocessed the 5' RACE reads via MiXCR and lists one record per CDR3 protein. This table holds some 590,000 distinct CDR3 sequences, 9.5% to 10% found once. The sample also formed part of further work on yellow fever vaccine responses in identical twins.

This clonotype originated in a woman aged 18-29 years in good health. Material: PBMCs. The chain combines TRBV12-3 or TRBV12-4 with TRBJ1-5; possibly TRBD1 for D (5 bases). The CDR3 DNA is TGTGCCAGCAGTTTTAACCAGGGTGTCCAGCCCCAGCATTTT. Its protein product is CASSFNQGVQPQHF.